These T cell receptor beta chains were read from a single sample in a study of blood T cell repertoires in COVID-19. This table comes from immunoSEQ multiplex PCR, and its TCRdb copy is limited to in-frame clones, with some not included. This table holds more than 200,000 clones, approximately 90% found once. Input material: PBMCs or T cells enriched from blood (not recorded which). Receptors originate from a woman aged 25 to 39 who had recovered from COVID-19. Both conserved end residues are part of each CDR3. A D gene is named only where the DNA matches it firmly. Some rows mark clone size as missing; the rest say once, few, many or name a class of expanded clone.

TRBD2 20 few TRBJ2-1 TRBV28 CASRDPQRLKTSGRVDEQFF TGTGCCAGCAGGGACCCCCAAAGGCTGAAGACTAGCGGGAGAGTGGATGAGCAGTTCTTC
TRBD1 15 NA TRBJ1-2 TRBV30 CAWSATGTDLYGYTF TGTGCCTGGAGTGCAACCGGGACAGACCTCTATGGCTACACCTTC
NA 15 NA TRBJ1-1 TRBV30 CAWGRGGLRNTEAFF TGTGCCTGGGGCCGGGGGGGCCTTCGGAACACTGAAGCTTTCTTT
NA 14 NA TRBJ1-6 TRBV5-4 CASSLGARNSPLHF TGTGCCAGCAGCTTGGGGGCTCGGAATTCACCCCTCCACTTT
NA 13 NA TRBJ2-5 TRBV2 CASSDHGAGTQYF TGTGCCAGCAGTGACCATGGGGCCGGGACCCAGTACTTC
NA 14 NA TRBJ1-2 TRBV18 CASSPAGGTYGYTF TGTGCCAGCTCACCCGCGGGGGGGACCTATGGCTACACCTTC
NA 16 NA TRBJ1-6 TRBV10-3 CAISMGGSSYNSPLHF TGTGCCATCAGTATGGGAGGAAGCTCCTATAATTCACCCCTCCACTTT
TRBD2 19 NA TRBJ2-2 TRBV3-1/TRBV3-2 CASSRPGLAGGPDTGELFF TGTGCCAGCAGCCGACCGGGACTAGCGGGGGGGCCCGACACCGGGGAGCTGTTTTTT
TRBD1 15 NA TRBJ1-5 TRBV28 CASSLTGNSNQPQHF TGTGCCAGCAGCCTGACAGGGAACAGCAATCAGCCCCAGCATTTT
NA 12 NA TRBJ2-2 TRBV7-9 CASSLYGGELFF TGTGCCAGCAGCTTATACGGCGGGGAGCTGTTTTTT
NA 14 NA TRBJ1-2 TRBV7-2 CASSLVAWGNGYTF TGTGCCAGCAGCTTAGTCGCTTGGGGCAATGGCTACACCTTC
NA 15 few TRBJ2-5 TRBV28 CASTRRAAAGETQYF TGTGCCAGCACCCGACGGGCCGCGGCGGGGGAGACCCAGTACTTC
TRBD1 16 NA TRBJ1-2 TRBV27 CATLGLGTGANYGYTF TGTGCAACGCTGGGGTTGGGCACAGGGGCTAACTATGGCTACACCTTC
TRBD1 14 NA TRBJ1-6 TRBV7-3 CASSFGTENSPLHF TGTGCCAGCAGCTTTGGGACAGAAAATTCACCCCTCCACTTT
TRBD1 15 once TRBJ2-6 TRBV7-9 CASSSQGTGANVLTF TGTGCCAGCAGCTCACAGGGGACTGGGGCCAACGTCCTGACTTTC
NA 15 NA TRBJ1-1 TRBV7-9 CASSSLTPLNTEAFF TGTGCCAGCAGCTCCCTTACACCTCTGAACACTGAAGCTTTCTTT
TRBD1 14 few TRBJ2-7 TRBV19 CASSIPGQSYEQYF TGTGCCAGTAGTATTCCGGGACAGTCCTACGAGCAGTACTTC
NA 13 NA TRBJ1-1 TRBV30 CAWVYYMNTEAFF TGTGCCTGGGTTTATTACATGAACACTGAAGCTTTCTTT
TRBD1 15 NA TRBJ1-1 TRBV18 CASSQDRARNTEAFF TGTGCCAGCTCACAAGACAGGGCACGGAACACTGAAGCTTTCTTT
NA 13 NA TRBJ2-7 TRBV6-2/TRBV6-3 CASSYGFGDEQYF TGTGCCAGCAGTTACGGGTTCGGGGACGAGCAGTACTTC
TRBD1 15 NA TRBJ2-1 TRBV7-2 CASSSQTGATNEQFF TGTGCCAGCAGCTCCCAGACAGGGGCCACCAATGAGCAGTTCTTC
NA 15 NA TRBJ2-7 TRBV19 CASSGLTGRHDEQYF TGTGCCAGTAGTGGTCTGACAGGACGACATGACGAGCAGTACTTC
NA 15 NA TRBJ2-5 TRBV6-2/TRBV6-3 CASSYSRTAGETQYF TGTGCCAGCAGTTACTCGCGGACAGCCGGGGAGACCCAGTACTTC
NA 17 NA TRBJ2-7 TRBV13 CASSLGGEVPKNHEQYF TGTGCCAGCAGCTTAGGGGGGGAGGTCCCCAAGAACCACGAGCAGTACTTC
NA 15 NA TRBJ2-1 TRBV5-1 CASSTRVRNLNEQFF TGCGCCAGCAGCACCAGGGTCCGGAATCTCAATGAGCAGTTCTTC
NA 13 NA TRBJ1-1 TRBV7-6 CAGSRGGQDEAFF TGTGCCGGATCCCGCGGGGGGCAGGATGAAGCTTTCTTT
TRBD1 13 NA TRBJ1-1 TRBV13 CASSLGTGLEAFF TGTGCCAGCAGCCTAGGGACAGGCCTTGAAGCTTTCTTT
NA 14 NA TRBJ1-1 TRBV3-1/TRBV3-2 CAGSQVSGNTEAFF TGTGCCGGCAGCCAAGTTTCAGGGAACACTGAAGCTTTCTTT
NA 14 NA TRBJ2-7 TRBV19 CASSIGRRDGEQYF TGTGCCAGTAGTATCGGGCGGAGGGATGGGGAGCAGTACTTC
NA 12 NA TRBJ2-5 TRBV24-1 CATSDRLETQYF TGTGCCACCAGTGACCGTCTAGAGACCCAGTACTTC
TRBD1 14 NA TRBJ2-7 TRBV10-3 CAISPGTGTYEQYF TGTGCCATCAGCCCCGGGACAGGAACGTACGAGCAGTACTTC
NA 12 NA TRBJ2-5 TRBV19 CASKGAAETQYF TGTGCCAGTAAAGGAGCGGCAGAGACCCAGTACTTC
TRBD1 16 NA TRBJ2-7 TRBV6-2/TRBV6-3 CASSYSIRTGPYEQYF TGTGCCAGCAGTTACTCGATCCGGACAGGACCATACGAGCAGTACTTC
NA 11 NA TRBJ2-7 TRBV20-1 CSARAHYEQYF TGCAGTGCTAGAGCCCACTACGAGCAGTACTTC
NA 16 once TRBJ2-6 TRBV28 CASSLSRGSGANVLTF TGTGCCAGCAGTTTATCCCGGGGGTCTGGGGCCAACGTCCTGACTTTC
NA 17 NA TRBJ2-1 TRBV3-1/TRBV3-2 CASSQTGGTSSYNEQFF TGTGCCAGCAGCCAAACGGGCGGGACGAGCTCCTACAATGAGCAGTTCTTC
TRBD1 19 NA TRBJ1-1 TRBV4-3 CASSQETVGTGRLNTEAFF TGCGCCAGCAGCCAAGAAACGGTAGGGACAGGGAGGTTGAACACTGAAGCTTTCTTT
NA 13 NA TRBJ1-1 TRBV6-5 CASSATRVNEAFF TGTGCCAGCAGCGCGACGCGGGTTAATGAAGCTTTCTTT